This T cell receptor (beta chain) was profiled in a study of blood T cell repertoires in COVID-19. On the study more broadly: Sites in the United States, Italy and Spain provided acute and convalescent COVID-19 samples.

Germline CDR1 and CDR2: SGHRS and YFSETQ. The CDR3 extends over 17 amino acids. V was clipped by 1 base and J by 2 bases, with 16 bases between them. The authors' processing: Using reference gene primer amplification, nucleated cell counts were estimated. Only in-frame clones appear in the TCRdb table, and some are missing; sequencing was by immunoSEQ multiplex PCR. From that table come the V and J calls and clone size; the DNA was used to work out D and trimming. The table has under 150,000 clones, approximately 88% seen once. V is TRBV5-1 and J is TRBJ1-3; weak D call: TRBD1 (6 bases). The sequencing sample was made of peripheral blood. This receptor was obtained from a woman aged 80 or older with acute or convalescent COVID-19. The CDR3 bases are TGCGCCAGCAGCTTGTCGGCAGGGGTGAAGACTGGAAACACCATATATTTT. Encoded protein: CASSLSAGVKTGNTIYF. The whole variable domain, remainder taken from reference TRBV5-1 and TRBJ1-3, is KAGVTQTPRYLIKTRGQQVTLSCSPISGHRSVSWYQQTPGQGLQFLFEYFSETQRNKGNFPGRFSGRQFSNSRSEMNVSTLELGDSALYLCASSLSAGVKTGNTIYFGEGSWLTVV.